These 10 T cell receptor beta chains came from one sample sequenced in a study of blood T cell repertoires in COVID-19. Libraries were prepared by immunoSEQ multiplex PCR; TCRdb keeps only in-frame clonotypes and omits some of them. The sample lists roughly 140,000 clones, roughly 82% occurring once. The sequencing sample was made of peripheral blood. The receptor source for this set is a woman aged 50 to 65 in a cohort sampled during active or convalescent COVID-19.

The V and J genes are TRBV19 and TRBJ1-2; D is unclear. Germline V gives CDR1 LNHDA, CDR2 SQIVND (reference sequence). The CDR3 runs 13 residues. The V end was cut by 7 bases, the J end by 4 bases, with 13 bases between. The CDR3 is CASTNQDLYGYTF. CDR3 nucleotide sequence: TGTGCCAGTACTAATCAGGATCTCTATGGCTACACCTTC. Looking up the rest from reference TRBV19 and TRBJ1-2 gives the full variable domain: DGGITQSPKYLFRKEGQNVTLSCEQNLNHDAMYWYRQDPGQGLRLIYYSQIVNDFQKGDIAEGYSVSREKKESFPLTVTSAQKNPTAFYLCASTNQDLYGYTFGSGTRLTVV.

The CDR3 here is CASSTGTSGDEQFF. DNA for the CDR3: TGTGCCAGTAGTACCGGGACTAGCGGCGATGAGCAGTTCTTC. The chain combines TRBV19 with TRBJ2-1; 11 nucleotides line up with TRBD2. Trimming removed 4 bases from V and 8 bases from J; junction bases left unmatched: 4. The CDR3 sequence is 14 residues long. Per the germline V gene, CDR1 is LNHDA and CDR2 is SQIVND (reference sequence).

The V gene is TRBV6-1, the J gene TRBJ1-5; TRBD1 agrees at 9 bases. The CDR3 has 16 residues. V lost 3 bases, J lost 1 base, and 4 bases stayed unmatched. CDR1 and CDR2 (germline): MNHNS, SASEGT. CDR3 sequence: CASSEGQGWSNQPQHF. The CDR3 DNA sequence: TGTGCCAGCAGTGAGGGACAGGGTTGGAGCAATCAGCCCCAGCATTTT.

The rearrangement uses TRBV12-3 or TRBV12-4 and TRBJ1-1, with D perhaps TRBD1 (5 bases). Trimming removed 4 bases from V and 3 bases from J, with 9 bases in between. This CDR3 is built from 13 residues. The CDR3 DNA is TGTGCCAGCAGTTCCCAGGGTTACACTGAAGCTTTCTTT. Translation: CASSSQGYTEAFF.

This clone showed up just a few times. The J gene is TRBJ2-7, the V gene TRBV19, with D perhaps matching TRBD1 (6 bases). The V end lost 7 bases, the J end lost 3 bases, and 13 bases lay between the germline ends. Germline V lookup: CDR1 LNHDA, CDR2 SQIVND (reference sequence). The CDR3 totals 13 residues. The CDR3 loop reads CASIGDTGYEQYF. CDR3 in DNA: TGTGCCAGTATAGGGGACACGGGCTACGAGCAGTACTTC.

V gene TRBV12-5 combines with J gene TRBJ1-1, with D unresolved. Deletions cut 2 bases from V and 2 bases from J, with 6 bases between. The CDR3 consists of 13 residues. CDR1 is LGHNT, CDR2 FRNRAP, per germline. The CDR3 coding sequence is TGTGCTAGTGGTTTGTCTCCTAACACTGAAGCTTTCTTT. Its protein is CASGLSPNTEAFF.

The gene calls are TRBV29-1 and TRBJ1-2; D perhaps matches TRBD1 (5 bases). CDR3 length: 15 amino acids. The V end was cut by 1 base, the J end by 1 base, with 13 bases between. Germline V gene data show CDR1 as SQVTM and CDR2 as ANQGSEA. The CDR3 DNA is TGCAGCGTTGAAGGACCGGGGGGGGATAACTATGGCTACACCTTC. Residues: CSVEGPGGDNYGYTF.

This chain joins TRBV23-1 and TRBJ1-2, with D hard to call. TRBV23-1 falls under the ORF class, with uncertain function. The V and J ends lost 1 base and 3 bases respectively, with 12 bases between them. This CDR3 has 15 residues. CDR3 nucleotide sequence: TGCGCCAGCAGTCAATTAATGGCTCAGGACTATGGCTACACCTTC. Its translation is CASSQLMAQDYGYTF.

V and J are TRBV6-2 or TRBV6-3 and TRBJ2-2; 8 bases are shared with TRBD2. The CDR3 consists of 14 residues. CDR1 and CDR2 from the germline V gene are MNHEY and SVGEGT. Trimming cost V 6 bases and J 7 bases; bases outside gene matches: 7. As DNA, the CDR3 is TGTGCCAGCAGCCGCCCGGGACTAGTCGGGGAGCTGTTTTTT. Its translation is CASSRPGLVGELFF.

The table lists this clone with a count of one. The gene calls are TRBV5-1 and TRBJ1-2, with 10 bases fitting TRBD1. The junction had 10 bases not matched to a gene; V was cut back by 4 bases and J by 7 bases. The CDR3 loop spans 15 amino acids. Germline CDR1 SGHRS, CDR2 YFSETQ. The DNA for the CDR3 is TGCGCCAGCAGCGCCTCCGGGACAGGGGTGGGTGGCTACACCTTC. It yields the protein CASSASGTGVGGYTF.